The 13 T cell receptor beta chains below were found in one sample sequenced in a study of T cell responses to AZD1222 COVID-19 vaccine. The assay was immunoSEQ multiplex PCR, and TCRdb's table has in-frame clones only and misses some. The sample shows around 130,000 clones, around 90% of them seen only once. The sample in question was peripheral blood, obtained 28 days after the second dose of the MenACWY control vaccine. The receptors originated from an adult who received the MenACWY meningococcal vaccine as a control.

The genes are TRBV3-1 (or the pseudogene TRBV3-2) and TRBJ2-3; D gene uncertain. The germline V gene has CDR1 LGHDT and CDR2 YNNKEL (reference sequence). CDR3 length: 12 residues. V was cut by 4 bases and J by 4 bases, with 6 bases left in between. CDR3 nucleotides: TGTGCCAGCAGCCTCCGCGCAGATACGCAGTATTTT. Its translation: CASSLRADTQYF.

The chain couples TRBV5-1 to TRBJ1-2, with no clear D. The CDR3 sequence is 12 residues long. V was clipped by 2 bases and J by 1 base, with 3 bases between them. Germline CDR1 is SGHRS and CDR2 is YFSETQ. CDR3: CASSFDNYGYTF. The CDR3 DNA reads as TGCGCCAGCAGCTTTGATAACTATGGCTACACCTTC.

This chain links TRBV29-1 with TRBJ1-2; 8 bases agree with TRBD1. The V and J ends lost 3 bases and 8 bases, in that order; junction bases with no gene match: 11. The CDR3 totals 14 residues. The germline CDR1 and CDR2 sequences are SQVTM and ANQGSEA. The CDR3 DNA is TGCAGCGTTGACGTGGACAGGGCGGGCGACGGCTACACCTTC. This codes for CSVDVDRAGDGYTF.

This clone was found a few times. The chain recombines TRBV19 with TRBJ1-5; 7 positions match TRBD1. The CDR3 has 16 residues. The germline gives CDR1 LNHDA, CDR2 SQIVND (reference sequence). With 4 bases clipped from V and 5 bases from J, the junction kept 11 bases outside the gene matches. CDR3 amino acids: CASSRRQGNRDQPQHF. CDR3 sequence (DNA): TGTGCCAGTAGTAGACGACAGGGAAATAGAGATCAGCCCCAGCATTTT.

The chain has TRBV29-1 and TRBJ1-2, with D possibly matching TRBD1 (5 bases). The CDR3 has 13 amino acids. Trimming shortened V by 4 bases and J by 4 bases, and 13 bases separated the two germline ends. Germline V gene lookup returns CDR1 SQVTM and CDR2 ANQGSEA. The CDR3 sequence is CSVGRVSTYGYTF. The CDR3 nucleotides read TGCAGCGTTGGCAGGGTTAGTACCTATGGCTACACCTTC.

A single count supports this clone. The chain is built from TRBV19 and TRBJ2-1, with 7 bases lining up with TRBD1. This CDR3 has 15 amino acids. Germline CDR1 is LNHDA and CDR2 is SQIVND (reference sequence). V was clipped by 1 base and J by 5 bases; unmatched bases: 5. CDR3: CASSIGRDSHNEQFF. The CDR3 region has the DNA TGTGCCAGTAGTATAGGACGGGACAGTCACAATGAGCAGTTCTTC.

This chain links TRBV19 with TRBJ2-6; the D gene is possibly TRBD1 (6 bases). Germline CDR1 is LNHDA and CDR2 is SQIVND (reference sequence). V lost 9 bases and J 1 base, leaving 19 bases between the germline ends. The CDR3 contains 17 residues. In DNA form, the CDR3 reads TGTGCCAGCCATTACCTAGGACAGCCTTCTGGGGCCAACGTCCTGACTTTC. Protein sequence: CASHYLGQPSGANVLTF.

The CDR3 DNA reads TGTGCCACCAGTGCGGGGGGGGCGTTTGCAGATACGCAGTATTTT. Protein: CATSAGGAFADTQYF. V gene TRBV24-1 combines with J gene TRBJ2-3; 8 nucleotides match TRBD2. The CDR3 has 15 amino acids. Germline V gene lookup returns CDR1 KGHDR and CDR2 SFDVKD. Unmatched junction bases numbered 7, after V lost 5 bases and J lost 4 bases.

The chain employs TRBV6-2 or TRBV6-3 and TRBJ2-7; possibly TRBD2 for D (6 bases). Trimming cost V 2 bases and J 4 bases, with 12 bases left between them. The CDR3 is 14 amino acids. Germline V gene sequence: CDR1 MNHEY, CDR2 SVGEGT. As DNA, the CDR3 is TGTGCCAGCAGTTACGCCGGGGGAGGATACGAGCAGTACTTC. This sequence encodes CASSYAGGGYEQYF.

V gene TRBV21-1 combines with J gene TRBJ2-4; the listed D gene, TRBD2, was not tested against the DNA. TRBV21-1 is listed as a pseudogene. This CDR3 contains 14 residues. CDR3 in DNA: TGTGCCAGCACCAACGTCTTAGCCAAAAACATTCAGTACTTC. Protein product: CASTNVLAKNIQYF.

This rearrangement joins TRBV27 to TRBJ2-1; TRBD2 agrees at 12 bases. The V gene's germline CDR1 is MNHEY and CDR2 SMNVEV (reference sequence). After removal of 5 bases from V and 4 bases from J, the junction contained 3 bases not matched to a gene. The CDR3 is made up of 15 amino acids. The CDR3 loop is CASSPGTSGYNEQFF. CDR3 sequence (DNA): TGTGCCAGCAGTCCAGGGACTAGCGGGTACAATGAGCAGTTCTTC.

This chain connects TRBV30 to TRBJ2-3; TRBD2 matches at 15 bases. The germline V gene has CDR1 GTSNPN and CDR2 SVGIG (reference sequence). The CDR3 covers 17 residues. V lost 8 bases, J lost 1 base, and 10 bases stayed unmatched. CDR3 coding DNA: TGTGCCCCTTACCCGGGACTAGCGGGGGGCCGCACAGATACGCAGTATTTT. Translation: CAPYPGLAGGRTDTQYF.

V and J are TRBV12-3 or TRBV12-4 and TRBJ1-2; D is perhaps TRBD1 (5 bases). Deletions cut 4 bases from V and 3 bases from J, with 9 bases between. The CDR3 is 13 residues long. The CDR3 reads CASSYKGHYGYTF. CDR3 bases: TGTGCCAGCAGTTATAAGGGACACTATGGCTACACCTTC.